This T cell receptor (beta chain) was obtained from a study of T cell responses to AZD1222 COVID-19 vaccine. V was shortened by 5 bases and J by 1 base, with 10 bases between the two germline ends. Germline V gene data show CDR1 as MNHNS and CDR2 as SASEGT. This CDR3 has 14 residues. To note about this clone: The antigen remains undetermined.

General study findings and limits: Reportedly, nearly half the spike-specific TCRs target unmutated variant regions.

Method: immunoSEQ multiplex PCR; TCRdb's copy keeps in-frame clones and lacks some. This repertoire shows around 150,000 clones, 88% found once; its top ten account for 2.2%. The TCR comes from an adult in good health. The chain joins TRBV6-1 to TRBJ2-3, with D perhaps being TRBD1 or TRBD2 (5 bases each). Sequencing was performed on peripheral blood, taken on day 0 of AZD1222 vaccination. The CDR3 spells CASSSGRGTDTQYF. CDR3 nucleotides: TGTGCCAGCAGTTCGGGGCGGGGCACAGATACGCAGTATTTT.